A single TCR beta chain is shown here with its context. Its antigen is unknown. Beta-chain TCR CDR3 regions were amplified from RNA transcripts. The first-round RT-PCR employed HTBI primers together with the Qiagen OneStep RT-PCR kit. A multiplex PCR was then performed as the second round. TCRdb called the multiplex PCR reads again in MiXCR, with one record for every CDR3 protein. The data show 350,000 to 450,000 distinct CDR3 sequences, approximately 20% seen once. This sample is drawn from a study of Graves' ophthalmopathy and Graves' hyperthyroidism. Points from the study as a whole: In blood, most expanded thyroid clonotypes above 0.001 frequency were also detected.

Germline assignment: CDR1 MNHEY and CDR2 SVGAGI. This CDR3 has 13 residues. V lost 2 bases and J 6 bases, leaving 11 bases between the germline ends. Under 3 months in duration, the ophthalmopathy in affected donors had moderate-to-severe activity, CAS ≥3 and NOSPECS ≥4. Excluded were patients with other autoimmune diseases, uncontrolled infections, pregnancy or lactation. Thyroid ultrasound, orbital computed tomography, TRAb, serum thyroxine and clinical symptoms formed the basis of diagnosis. This chain connects TRBV6-5 to TRBJ2-7; no clear D gene. The sequence was obtained from a woman aged 18 to 35 with Graves' ophthalmopathy. Source material: peripheral blood. The CDR3 bases are TGTGCCAGCAGTTACGGCAGAGGCGGCGAGCAGTACTTC. This codes for CASSYGRGGEQYF.